This TCR beta chain was captured by sequencing in a study of T cells in Graves' hyperthyroidism and ophthalmopathy. This clonotype showed up many times. TCR beta CDR3 regions were amplified from RNA. Initially, a first-round RT-PCR of the TCR CDR3 employed the HTBI primer set. TCRdb ran MiXCR on the multiplex PCR reads and lists one entry per CDR3 protein. This sample has about 620,000 distinct CDR3 sequences, with about 16% found just once. Trimming cost V 1 base and J 6 bases, with 13 bases left between them. The CDR3 totals 13 residues. Germline CDR1 is DFQATT and CDR2 is SNEGSKA (reference sequence).

The sequencing input was blood. The receptor was isolated from a woman between 25 and 40 years old with Graves' hyperthyroidism. The chain couples TRBV20-1 to TRBJ2-7, with D perhaps TRBD1 (5 bases). The CDR3 DNA is TGCAGTGCTAGAGCCCCAGGGCAGGGCGAGCAGTACTTC. Translation: CSARAPGQGEQYF.